Sequencing of this T cell receptor beta chain was carried out in a study of graft-versus-host responses after intestinal transplantation. Study summary: Following induction with anti-thymocyte globulin, all recipients were given tacrolimus and steroids for three to four years. Study-level points and caveats: The highest levels of circulating GvH clones went along with early declines in HvG clones after transplant. Recipient-marrow GvH clones were detected, some having first appeared in ileum or blood.

The CDR3 covers 14 residues. Trimming stripped 3 bases from V and 1 base from J, with 9 bases between. Looked up from germline, CDR1 is SNHLY and CDR2 is FYNNEI. Worth noting for this clone: Its antigen is not known.

Assay used: immunoSEQ multiplex PCR; TCRdb lists only in-frame clones, some missing. The table has about 70,000 clones, 75% to 90% seen once. V usage is TRBV2 and J usage is TRBJ1-2; D is unresolved. The clonotype originates from a human donor who was the organ donor for an intestinal transplant. Sequenced here: unstimulated CD4+ T cells sorted from spleen or lymph node cells, sampled before transplant. The DNA for the CDR3 is TGTGCCAGCAGTGACAAGCTTTTTAACTATGGCTACACCTTC. This encodes CASSDKLFNYGYTF.